This TCR beta chain was sequenced in a study of T cell changes during pregnancy in multiple sclerosis. TCRdb's copy holds only in-frame clones and misses some; the assay was immunoSEQ multiplex PCR. Of tens of thousands of clones in the sample, 75% to 95% were seen once. The germline gives CDR1 SGHNT, CDR2 YYREEE (reference sequence). V lost 4 bases to trimming and J lost 4 bases; unmatched junction nucleotides: 9. The CDR3 consists of 16 residues. This receptor was identified in a female donor with multiple sclerosis, enrolled in a pregnancy study. The chain recombines TRBV5-4 with TRBJ2-3, with 10 bases matching TRBD1. This sample comprised CD8+ T cells from peripheral blood mononuclear cells, obtained before pregnancy. For the CDR3, the DNA is TGTGCCAGCAGCCCCCCGGGACAGGGGATTTCAGATACGCAGTATTTT. As protein: CASSPPGQGISDTQYF.